The clone carrying this TCR beta chain came up once. These data belong to a study of blood T cell repertoires in COVID-19. Study information: The analysed material was cDNA or gDNA that came from T cells, B-cell-depleted T cells, or PBMCs.

The CDR3 is 16 amino acids. Losses at the gene ends were 4 bases for V and 4 bases for J; bases not matched to a gene: 6. From germline, CDR1 is LGHDT and CDR2 YNNKEL (reference sequence). In the original processing: Estimation of nucleated cell counts was performed using reference gene primer amplification. Assay: immunoSEQ multiplex PCR; the TCRdb copy retains only in-frame clones and omits some. V and J calls and clone size are as listed in that table; D and trimming were resolved from the DNA. Of more than 25,000 clones listed, roughly 84% are singletons. Sequenced sample: peripheral blood. The chain uses TRBV3-1 (or the pseudogene TRBV3-2) and TRBJ2-1, with TRBD2 matching 11 bases. This TCR was recovered from a man of 80 years or more with active COVID-19. The CDR3 protein is CASSLLGLAEYNEQFF. Here the CDR3 DNA reads TGTGCCAGCAGCCTCTTGGGACTAGCGGAATACAATGAGCAGTTCTTC.